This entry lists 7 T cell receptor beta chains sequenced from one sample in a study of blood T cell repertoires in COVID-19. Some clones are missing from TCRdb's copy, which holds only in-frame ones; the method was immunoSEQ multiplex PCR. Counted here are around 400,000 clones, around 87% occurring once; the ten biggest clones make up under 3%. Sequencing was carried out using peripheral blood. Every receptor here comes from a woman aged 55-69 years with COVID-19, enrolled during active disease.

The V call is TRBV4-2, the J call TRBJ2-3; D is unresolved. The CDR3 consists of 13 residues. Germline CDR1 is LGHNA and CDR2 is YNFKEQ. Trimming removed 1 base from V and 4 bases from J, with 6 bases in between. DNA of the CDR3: TGTGCCAGCAGCCAAGGTTCCGCAGATACGCAGTATTTT. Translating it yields CASSQGSADTQYF.

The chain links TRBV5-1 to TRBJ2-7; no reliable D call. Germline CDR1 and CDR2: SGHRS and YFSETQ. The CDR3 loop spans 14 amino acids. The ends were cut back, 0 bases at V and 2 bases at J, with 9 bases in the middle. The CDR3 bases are TGCGCCAGCAGCTTGGATAACAAACCCTACGAGCAGTACTTC. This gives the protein CASSLDNKPYEQYF.

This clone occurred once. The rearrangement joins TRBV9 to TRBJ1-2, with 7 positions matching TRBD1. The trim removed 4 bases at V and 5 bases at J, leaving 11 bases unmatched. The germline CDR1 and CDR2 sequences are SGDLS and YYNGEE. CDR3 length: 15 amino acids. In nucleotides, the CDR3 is TGTGCCAGCAGCCCCTCAGGGGGAAATGGTTATGGCTACACCTTC. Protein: CASSPSGGNGYGYTF.

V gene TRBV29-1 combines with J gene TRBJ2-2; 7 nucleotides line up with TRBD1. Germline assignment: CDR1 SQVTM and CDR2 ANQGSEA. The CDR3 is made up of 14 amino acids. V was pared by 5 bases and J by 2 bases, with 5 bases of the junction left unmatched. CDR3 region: CSVYGDSNTGELFF. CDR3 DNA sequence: TGCAGCGTTTATGGGGACAGCAACACCGGGGAGCTGTTTTTT.

The CDR3 sequence: CASSYNNEQFF. For the CDR3, the DNA is TGTGCCAGCAGCTACAACAATGAGCAGTTCTTC. This rearrangement joins TRBV11-2 to TRBJ2-1; D ambiguous. The germline V gene encodes CDR1 SGHAT and CDR2 FQNNGV. V lost 4 bases to trimming and J lost 5 bases, with 3 bases between them. The CDR3 loop spans 11 amino acids.

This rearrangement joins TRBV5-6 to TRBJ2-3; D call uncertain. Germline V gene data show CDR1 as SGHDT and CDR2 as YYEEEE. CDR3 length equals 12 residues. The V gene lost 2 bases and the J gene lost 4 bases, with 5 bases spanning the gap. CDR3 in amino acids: CASSFIADTQYF. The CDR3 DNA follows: TGTGCCAGCAGCTTTATTGCAGATACGCAGTATTTT.

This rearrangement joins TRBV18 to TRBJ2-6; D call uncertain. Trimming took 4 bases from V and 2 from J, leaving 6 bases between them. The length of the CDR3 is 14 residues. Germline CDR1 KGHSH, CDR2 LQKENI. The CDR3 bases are TGTGCCAGCTCACTCGAGACTGGGGCCAACGTCCTGACTTTC. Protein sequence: CASSLETGANVLTF.